The 32 T cell receptor beta chains listed next were all sequenced from one sample in a study of cytomegalovirus exposure and HLA in healthy donors (TCRdb year 2017). The protocol used for the library was the immunoSEQ multiplex PCR assay. For the multiplex PCR, a mixture combining 60 forward primers for TCR Vbeta segments and 13 reverse primers for TCR Jbeta segments was used. TCRdb re-hosts the immuneACCESS table, in-frame sequences only. Its copies lack some clones; in the studies checked, an unresolved V gene accounts for under half of them, and the cause for the rest is not known. This sample lists 200,000 to 250,000 clones; more than 60% were detected once. The ten largest clones add up to roughly 2.5% of the sample. The sequenced sample consisted of PBMCs. The receptors were sampled from a woman in her sixties or seventies in good health and CMV-seropositive.

This clone was detected a few times. This chain uses TRBV5-6 with TRBJ2-5; 7 nucleotides agree with TRBD2. Germline V gene data show CDR1 as SGHDT and CDR2 as YYEEEE. This CDR3 comprises 14 residues. V lost 2 bases, J lost 5 bases, and 6 bases stayed unmatched. CDR3 protein: CASSLLAGRETQYF. CDR3 coding DNA: TGTGCCAGCAGCTTATTAGCGGGTCGGGAGACCCAGTACTTC. Combining the CDR3 with reference TRBV5-6 and TRBJ2-5 gives the whole variable domain DAGVTQSPTHLIKTRGQQVTLRCSPKSGHDTVSWYQQALGQGPQFIFQYYEEEERQRGNFPDRFSGHQFPNYSSELNVNALLLGDSALYLCASSLLAGRETQYFGPGTRLLVL.

The rearrangement uses TRBV5-1 and TRBJ1-2, with D maybe TRBD1 (5 bases). Trimming removed 1 base from V and 3 bases from J, with 7 bases in between. The CDR3 covers 13 residues. From germline, CDR1 is SGHRS and CDR2 YFSETQ. In DNA, the CDR3 is TGCGCCAGCAGCTTGTCCAGGGACTATGGCTACACCTTC. It codes for CASSLSRDYGYTF.

The rearrangement links TRBV2 to TRBJ2-5, with 7 nucleotides matching TRBD1. Germline V lookup: CDR1 SNHLY, CDR2 FYNNEI. The CDR3 is 14 amino acids. V gave up 6 bases and J gave up 1 base; unmatched junction bases: 5. The CDR3 DNA sequence: TGTGCCAGCAGCAGAGGGACAGTCCAAGAGACCCAGTACTTC. Translation gives CASSRGTVQETQYF.

The rearrangement joins TRBV9 to TRBJ2-7; D is uncertain. The CDR3 loop spans 10 amino acids. Germline CDR1 and CDR2: SGDLS and YYNGEE. CDR3 coding DNA: TGTGCTGGCGGATCCTACGAGCAGTACTTC. Translating it yields CAGGSYEQYF.

The J gene is TRBJ2-7, the V gene TRBV4-2; 7 nucleotides align to TRBD1. The CDR3 is 14 residues long. Germline V gene sequence: CDR1 LGHNA, CDR2 YNFKEQ. Trimming at V came to 3 bases and at J to 6 bases, leaving 8 bases not matched to a gene. Here the CDR3 reads CASSQPGQSAEQYF. The CDR3 DNA is TGTGCCAGCAGCCAGCCGGGACAGTCGGCCGAGCAGTACTTC.

V and J are TRBV5-1 and TRBJ2-7; tentative D call: TRBD2 (5 bases). The V gene's germline CDR1 is SGHRS and CDR2 YFSETQ. The CDR3 extends over 14 amino acids. V was shortened by 0 bases and J by 3 bases, with 10 bases between the two germline ends. In nucleotides, the CDR3 is TGCGCCAGCAGCTTGGAGGGCCGGGACTACGAGCAGTACTTC. Translation gives CASSLEGRDYEQYF.

The table lists this clone with a few counts. The V gene is TRBV5-6, the J gene TRBJ1-2, with D unresolved. This CDR3 comprises 17 residues. V was shortened by 0 bases and J by 8 bases, with 23 bases between the two germline ends. Germline V gene sequence: CDR1 SGHDT, CDR2 YYEEEE. The CDR3 coding sequence is TGTGCCAGCAGCTTGGTCGGGGAGGTTCCCCCACCAGTCGGCTACACCTTC. Protein product: CASSLVGEVPPPVGYTF.

This chain links TRBV6-1 with TRBJ2-3; 8 nucleotides agree with TRBD2. V shed 4 bases and J 3 bases; nucleotides not matched to a gene: 3. Germline CDR1 MNHNS, CDR2 SASEGT. This CDR3 has 14 amino acids. As DNA, the CDR3 is TGTGCCAGCAGTGGGACTAGCTGGACAGATACGCAGTATTTT. Protein product: CASSGTSWTDTQYF.

The chain combines TRBV12-5 with TRBJ1-2, with D perhaps TRBD1 (5 bases). Trimming took 5 bases from V and 7 from J, leaving 14 bases between them. The germline CDR1 and CDR2 sequences are LGHNT and FRNRAP. This CDR3 contains 13 residues. This CDR3 reads CASGRSTDFGYTF. The DNA of the CDR3 is TGTGCTAGTGGTCGATCGACAGATTTTGGCTACACCTTC.

The rearrangement joins TRBV7-2 to TRBJ2-3; TRBD2 aligns across 12 bases. The J segment lost 4 bases and the V segment lost 4 bases, leaving 3 bases of the junction unmatched. The CDR3 contains 15 residues. Germline V CDR1 and CDR2: SGHTA, FQGNSA. DNA of the CDR3: TGTGCCAGCAGCTCGACTAGCGGGAGCCCAGATACGCAGTATTTT. Translating gives CASSSTSGSPDTQYF.

This clone was seen more than once but under ten times. V usage is TRBV6-5 and J usage is TRBJ2-7, with D tentatively TRBD2 (5 bases). The germline V gene has CDR1 MNHEY and CDR2 SVGAGI. Trimming took 0 bases from V and 0 from J, leaving 12 bases between them. The CDR3 length is 16 residues. CDR3 nucleotide sequence: TGTGCCAGCAGTTACTCGAGCCTGGCGGGCTCCTACGAGCAGTACTTC. It translates to CASSYSSLAGSYEQYF.

The chain employs TRBV2 and TRBJ1-2; 7 bases are a match to TRBD1. The V and J ends lost 7 bases and 8 bases, in that order; junction bases with no gene match: 13. The germline gives CDR1 SNHLY, CDR2 FYNNEI. This CDR3 spans 14 amino acids. CDR3 residues: CASTPDRELQGYTF. CDR3 coding DNA: TGTGCCAGCACCCCCGACAGGGAGCTTCAGGGCTACACCTTC.

The J gene is TRBJ1-2, the V gene TRBV20-1; D gene uncertain. The CDR3 has 11 residues. V was pared by 3 bases and J by 8 bases, with 10 bases between. Germline CDR1 and CDR2: DFQATT and SNEGSKA (reference sequence). The CDR3 loop reads CSASTAYGYTF. The CDR3 DNA sequence: TGCAGTGCTAGCACCGCCTACGGCTACACCTTC.

The rearrangement joins TRBV7-9 to TRBJ2-5; tentatively, D is TRBD1 (5 bases). Germline CDR1 is SEHNR and CDR2 is FQNEAQ (reference sequence). Deletions cut 2 bases from V and 2 bases from J, with 12 bases between. The CDR3 has 15 amino acids. DNA of the CDR3: TGTGCCAGCAGCTTATCTCCAGGGATACAAGAGACCCAGTACTTC. Translating it yields CASSLSPGIQETQYF.

The chain joins TRBV28 to TRBJ1-1; no reliable D call. The CDR3 is 12 amino acids. Trimming left V 2 bases short and J 8 bases short, with 9 bases between. Looked up from germline, CDR1 is MDHEN and CDR2 is SYDVKM. CDR3 nucleotide sequence: TGTGCCAGCAGTTTACTGACAAGCGAAGCTTTCTTT. This sequence encodes CASSLLTSEAFF.

CDR3 DNA: TGTGCCAGTAGAAGGGACAGATTACCGAACACTGAAGCTTTCTTT. Its protein product is CASRRDRLPNTEAFF. J is TRBJ1-1 and V is TRBV19; 7 bases align to TRBD1. This CDR3 has 15 residues. The ends lost 6 bases at V and 1 base at J; junction bases unmatched: 8. Germline CDR1 LNHDA, CDR2 SQIVND (reference sequence).

This clone was seen a few times. Other DNA sequences in the same sample also yield this CDR3. The chain combines TRBV10-2 with TRBJ1-1, with D perhaps matching TRBD1 (5 bases). This CDR3 region has 13 residues. Trimming removed 3 bases from V and 12 bases from J, with 17 bases in between. CDR1 is WSHSY, CDR2 SAAADI, per germline. CDR3 in DNA: TGCGCCAGCAGTGAATCGCGGGGGGGAGGGTCTTTCTTT. It is translated as CASSESRGGGSFF.

The chain is built from TRBV7-2 and TRBJ2-7; 7 bases fit TRBD1. Germline trimming cut 4 bases from V and 6 bases from J; bases unmatched to any gene: 0. The CDR3 contains 11 residues. Germline values: CDR1 SGHTA, CDR2 FQGNSA. The DNA of the CDR3 is TGTGCCAGCAGCTACAGGGGCGAGCAGTACTTC. Protein sequence: CASSYRGEQYF.

The CDR3 nucleotides read TGTGCCAGCAGCTTGGAGTTAGCTAACTATGGCTACACCTTC. Translating gives CASSLELANYGYTF. The rearrangement links TRBV7-9 to TRBJ1-2; no clear D gene. Looked up from germline, CDR1 is SEHNR and CDR2 is FQNEAQ (reference sequence). Trimming left V 3 bases short and J 0 bases short, with 8 bases between. This CDR3 spans 14 amino acids. Full variable domain (outside the CDR3, taken from reference TRBV7-9 and TRBJ1-2): DTGVSQNPRHKITKRGQNVTFRCDPISEHNRLYWYRQTLGQGPEFLTYFQNEAQLEKSRLLSDRFSAERPKGSFSTLEIQRTEQGDSAMYLCASSLELANYGYTFGSGTRLTVV.

The rearrangement links TRBV6-1 to TRBJ1-1, with a weak D call TRBD1 (6 bases). The germline gives CDR1 MNHNS, CDR2 SASEGT. The length of the CDR3 is 14 residues. V shed 6 bases and J shed 3 bases, with 14 bases lying between them. The CDR3 coding sequence is TGTGCCAGCAGGAGGGGGACGGCGTACACTGAAGCTTTCTTT. It encodes CASRRGTAYTEAFF.

The rearrangement joins TRBV29-1 to TRBJ1-2; D is undetermined. V gave up 0 bases and J gave up 4 bases, with 12 bases separating them. The CDR3 contains 14 residues. Germline lookup yields CDR1 SQVTM and CDR2 ANQGSEA. CDR3 residues: CSVEDLPGRYGYTF. The CDR3 nucleotides are TGCAGCGTTGAAGATTTACCAGGTCGCTATGGCTACACCTTC.

The V call is TRBV5-1, the J call TRBJ1-1; D ambiguous. The V and J ends lost 0 bases and 5 bases respectively, with 11 bases between them. The germline CDR1 and CDR2 sequences are SGHRS and YFSETQ. This CDR3 comprises 14 residues. The CDR3 DNA follows: TGCGCCAGCAGCTTGGGAGAGGTTAGGACTGAAGCTTTCTTT. As protein: CASSLGEVRTEAFF. Filled out from reference TRBV5-1 and TRBJ1-1, the complete variable domain reads KAGVTQTPRYLIKTRGQQVTLSCSPISGHRSVSWYQQTPGQGLQFLFEYFSETQRNKGNFPGRFSGRQFSNSRSEMNVSTLELGDSALYLCASSLGEVRTEAFFGQGTRLTVV.

The V and J genes are TRBV6-1 and TRBJ1-6; D uncertain. The germline V and J ends were trimmed by 8 bases and 3 bases, with 11 bases remaining between them. The germline V gene encodes CDR1 MNHNS and CDR2 SASEGT. The CDR3 totals 14 residues. In nucleotides, the CDR3 is TGTGCCAGCCAACGTTTAGACTATAATTCACCCCTCCACTTT. Translated: CASQRLDYNSPLHF.

The CDR3 DNA is TGCGCCAGCAGTCGGGACAGCCAAGACACCGGGGAGCTGTTTTTT. Residues: CASSRDSQDTGELFF. The chain joins TRBV23-1 to TRBJ2-2; TRBD1 matches 7 bases. TRBV23-1 is an open reading frame, and its role is uncertain. The CDR3 is made up of 15 amino acids. J was trimmed by 3 bases and V by 4 bases; bases with no gene match: 5.

This clone appeared once. The J gene is TRBJ1-4, the V gene TRBV6-4, with 7 nucleotides matching TRBD1. CDR1 MRHNA and CDR2 SNTAGT come from the germline V gene. V lost 3 bases to trimming and J lost 2 bases; unmatched junction nucleotides: 0. CDR3 length equals 14 residues. In DNA form, the CDR3 reads TGTGCCAGCAGTGAGACAGGGACTAATGAAAAACTGTTTTTT. It codes for CASSETGTNEKLFF.

The chain joins TRBV6-5 to TRBJ2-7; possibly TRBD2 for D (5 bases). The V gene lost 5 bases and the J gene lost 2 bases, with 16 bases spanning the gap. The CDR3 is 15 residues long. The germline CDR1 and CDR2 sequences are MNHEY and SVGAGI. In DNA form, the CDR3 reads TGTGCCAGCAGTCCCCAGGCCGGGATCACCTACGAGCAGTACTTC. Protein: CASSPQAGITYEQYF.

V gene TRBV4-1 combines with J gene TRBJ2-2, with TRBD1 matching 7 bases. V gave up 0 bases and J gave up 7 bases; unmatched junction bases: 20. Germline V gene lookup returns CDR1 MGHRA and CDR2 YSYEKL. This CDR3 has 20 amino acids. The CDR3 loop is CASSQDSILIKQTGDGELFF. The CDR3 coding sequence is TGCGCCAGCAGCCAAGATTCCATCCTTATTAAACAAACAGGGGACGGGGAGCTGTTTTTT.

The V and J genes are TRBV6-5 and TRBJ2-2, with 9 bases identical to TRBD2. The CDR3 is 16 residues long. CDR1 is MNHEY, CDR2 SVGAGI, per germline. Germline trimming cut 0 bases from V and 5 bases from J; bases unmatched to any gene: 4. This CDR3 reads CASSYSPSGVTGELFF. The DNA for the CDR3 is TGTGCCAGCAGTTACTCCCCTAGCGGGGTTACCGGGGAGCTGTTTTTT.

This chain links TRBV5-4 with TRBJ1-1, with 8 nucleotides matching TRBD1. The V gene's germline CDR1 is SGHNT and CDR2 YYREEE (reference sequence). The V gene end was trimmed by 3 bases and the J gene end by 3 bases; junction bases not matched to a gene: 13. This CDR3 region has 17 residues. CDR3 loop: CASSWQIPRGRDTEAFF. Written as DNA, the CDR3 is TGTGCCAGCAGCTGGCAAATTCCCAGGGGGCGGGACACTGAAGCTTTCTTT.

The rearrangement joins TRBV11-3 to TRBJ2-7; 7 nucleotides agree with TRBD2. Germline V CDR1 and CDR2: SGHNT, YENEEA. Losses at the gene ends were 5 bases for V and 0 bases for J; bases not matched to a gene: 4. The CDR3 is 14 amino acids. This chain's CDR3 is CASSPRTSSYEQYF. In nucleotides, the CDR3 is TGTGCCAGCAGCCCCCGGACTAGCTCCTACGAGCAGTACTTC.

The V call is TRBV2, the J call TRBJ1-5, with 7 bases that match TRBD1. CDR3 length: 13 amino acids. Germline loops: CDR1 SNHLY, CDR2 FYNNEI. The trim removed 7 bases at V and 4 bases at J, leaving 4 bases unmatched. Written as DNA, the CDR3 is TGTGCCAGCAACTGGGGACAGAATCAGCCCCAGCATTTT. Translating gives CASNWGQNQPQHF.

This rearrangement joins TRBV2 to TRBJ1-2; 9 nucleotides match TRBD1. The CDR3 is 14 amino acids. Germline V lookup: CDR1 SNHLY, CDR2 FYNNEI. V shed 7 bases and J 4 bases; nucleotides not matched to a gene: 7. The CDR3 sequence is CASNAGDRVYGYTF. Here the CDR3 DNA reads TGTGCCAGCAATGCAGGGGACAGGGTCTATGGCTACACCTTC.